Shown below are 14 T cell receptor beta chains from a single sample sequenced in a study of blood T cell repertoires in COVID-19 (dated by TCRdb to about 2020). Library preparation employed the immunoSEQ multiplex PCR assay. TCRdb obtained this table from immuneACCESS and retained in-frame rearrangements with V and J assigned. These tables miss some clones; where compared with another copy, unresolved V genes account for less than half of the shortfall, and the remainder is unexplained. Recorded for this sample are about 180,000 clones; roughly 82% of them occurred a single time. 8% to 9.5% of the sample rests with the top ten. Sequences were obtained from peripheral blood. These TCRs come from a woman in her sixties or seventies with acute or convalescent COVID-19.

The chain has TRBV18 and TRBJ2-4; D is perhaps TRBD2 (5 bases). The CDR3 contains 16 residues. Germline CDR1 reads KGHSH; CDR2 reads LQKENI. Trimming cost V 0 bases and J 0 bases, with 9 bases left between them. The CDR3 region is CASSPPSGLAKNIQYF. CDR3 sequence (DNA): TGTGCCAGCTCACCACCAAGCGGTCTAGCCAAAAACATTCAGTACTTC.

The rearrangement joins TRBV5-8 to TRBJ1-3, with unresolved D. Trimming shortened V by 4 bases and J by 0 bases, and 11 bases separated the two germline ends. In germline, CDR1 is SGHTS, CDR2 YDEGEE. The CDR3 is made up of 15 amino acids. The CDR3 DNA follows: TGTGCCAGCAGCCTTCGGGAGGCCTCTGGAAACACCATATATTTT. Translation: CASSLREASGNTIYF.

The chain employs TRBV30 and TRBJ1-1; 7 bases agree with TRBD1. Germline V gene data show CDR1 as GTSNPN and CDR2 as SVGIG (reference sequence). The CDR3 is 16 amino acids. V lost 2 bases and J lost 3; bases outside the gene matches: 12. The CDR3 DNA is TGTGCCTGGAGTCCAACTTACAGGGGAGGTGACACTGAAGCTTTCTTT. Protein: CAWSPTYRGGDTEAFF.

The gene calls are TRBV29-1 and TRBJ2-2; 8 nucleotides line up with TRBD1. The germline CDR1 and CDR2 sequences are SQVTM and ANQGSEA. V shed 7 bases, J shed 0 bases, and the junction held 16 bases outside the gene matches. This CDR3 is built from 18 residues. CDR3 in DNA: TGCAGCGCTCAAGGAGATGGGAGGACAGGGACGAACACCGGGGAGCTGTTTTTT. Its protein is CSAQGDGRTGTNTGELFF.

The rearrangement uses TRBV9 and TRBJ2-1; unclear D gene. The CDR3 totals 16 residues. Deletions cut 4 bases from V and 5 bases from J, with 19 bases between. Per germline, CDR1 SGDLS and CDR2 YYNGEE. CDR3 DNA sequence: TGTGCCAGCAGCACACAGTGGCCATCCCACAACAATGAGCAGTTCTTC. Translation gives CASSTQWPSHNNEQFF. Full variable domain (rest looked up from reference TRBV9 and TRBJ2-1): DSGVTQTPKHLITATGQRVTLRCSPRSGDLSVYWYQQSLDQGLQFLIQYYNGEERAKGNILERFSAQQFPDLHSELNLSSLELGDSALYFCASSTQWPSHNNEQFFGPGTRLTVL.

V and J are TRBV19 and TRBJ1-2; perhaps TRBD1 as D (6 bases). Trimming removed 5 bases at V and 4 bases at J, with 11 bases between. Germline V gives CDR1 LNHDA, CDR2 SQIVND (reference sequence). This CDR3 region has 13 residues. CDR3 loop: CASSFRTAYGYTF. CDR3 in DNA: TGTGCCAGTAGTTTCCGGACAGCCTATGGCTACACCTTC.

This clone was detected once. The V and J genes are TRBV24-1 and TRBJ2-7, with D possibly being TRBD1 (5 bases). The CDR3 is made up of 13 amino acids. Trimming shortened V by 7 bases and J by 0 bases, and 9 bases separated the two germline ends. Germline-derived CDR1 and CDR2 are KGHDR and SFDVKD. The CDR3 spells CATSDRISYEQYF. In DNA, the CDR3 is TGTGCCACCAGCGACAGAATCTCCTACGAGCAGTACTTC.

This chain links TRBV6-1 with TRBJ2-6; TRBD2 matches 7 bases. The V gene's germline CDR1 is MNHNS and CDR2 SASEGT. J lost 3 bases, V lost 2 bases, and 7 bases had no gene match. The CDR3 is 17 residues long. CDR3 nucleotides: TGTGCCAGCAGTGAAATAATTGGGAGGGGTGGGGCCAACGTCCTGACTTTC. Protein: CASSEIIGRGGANVLTF.

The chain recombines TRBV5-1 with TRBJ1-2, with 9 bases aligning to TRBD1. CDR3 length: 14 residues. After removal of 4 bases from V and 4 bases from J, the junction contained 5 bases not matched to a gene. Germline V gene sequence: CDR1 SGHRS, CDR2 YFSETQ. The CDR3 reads CASSRDRDRYGYTF. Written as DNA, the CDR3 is TGCGCCAGCAGCAGGGACAGGGATCGCTATGGCTACACCTTC.

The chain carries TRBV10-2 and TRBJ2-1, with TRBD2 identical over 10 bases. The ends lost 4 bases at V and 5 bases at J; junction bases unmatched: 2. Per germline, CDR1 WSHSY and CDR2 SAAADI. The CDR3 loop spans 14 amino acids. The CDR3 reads CASSGLAGNNEQFF. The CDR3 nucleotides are TGCGCCAGCAGTGGACTAGCGGGTAACAATGAGCAGTTCTTC.

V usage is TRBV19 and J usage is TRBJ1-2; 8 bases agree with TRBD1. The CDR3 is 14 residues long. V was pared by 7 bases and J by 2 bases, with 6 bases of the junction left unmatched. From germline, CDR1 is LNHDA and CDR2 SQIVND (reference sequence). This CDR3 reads CASTLQGGNYGYTF. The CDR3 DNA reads TGTGCCAGTACCCTACAGGGGGGAAACTATGGCTACACCTTC.

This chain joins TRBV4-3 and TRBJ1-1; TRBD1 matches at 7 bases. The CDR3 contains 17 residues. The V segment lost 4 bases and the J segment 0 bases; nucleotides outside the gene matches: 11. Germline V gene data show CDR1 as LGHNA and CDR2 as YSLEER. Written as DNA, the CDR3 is TGCGCCAGCAGCCCTCAGCTCCGACAGGGATTGAACACTGAAGCTTTCTTT. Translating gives CASSPQLRQGLNTEAFF.

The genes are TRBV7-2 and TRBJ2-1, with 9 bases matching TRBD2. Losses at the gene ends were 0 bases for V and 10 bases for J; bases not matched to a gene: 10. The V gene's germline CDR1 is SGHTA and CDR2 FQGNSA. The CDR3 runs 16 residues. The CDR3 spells CASSLAGTSHTGEQFF. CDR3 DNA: TGTGCCAGCAGCTTAGCTGGGACTAGCCATACGGGCGAGCAGTTCTTC.

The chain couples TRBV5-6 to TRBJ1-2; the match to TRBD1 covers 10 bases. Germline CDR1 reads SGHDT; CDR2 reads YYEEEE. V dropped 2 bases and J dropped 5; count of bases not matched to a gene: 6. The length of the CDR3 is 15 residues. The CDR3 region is CASSLGQGVGYGYTF. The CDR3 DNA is TGTGCCAGCAGCTTAGGACAGGGGGTCGGTTATGGCTACACCTTC.